This section outlines one TCR beta chain sequence together with its context. The target antigen is unknown. Among the donors, all were healthy bone marrow donors. The germline V gene has CDR1 MNHEY and CDR2 SMNVEV (reference sequence). With 5 bases clipped from V and 2 bases from J, the junction kept 13 bases outside the gene matches. This CDR3 spans 17 amino acids. The source of the sample is a study of cytomegalovirus exposure and HLA in healthy donors. General study points: Available immune exposure information was restricted to CMV serostatus only. A link between a missense DCLRE1C variant and TCR beta V- and J-gene trimming emerged from a later analysis.

The PCR employed 60 Vbeta primers together with 13 Jbeta primers. Only in-frame clones appear in the TCRdb table, and some are missing; sequencing was by immunoSEQ multiplex PCR. The data hold 160,000 or so clones, with around three quarters observed a single time. The gene calls are TRBV27 and TRBJ2-3; 7 bases are a match to TRBD2. Material: PBMCs. This TCR was sampled from a woman aged 40 to 50 in good health and CMV-seronegative. Here the CDR3 reads CASSRLGALANTDTQYF. CDR3 DNA: TGTGCCAGCAGTAGACTGGGTGCACTAGCGAACACAGATACGCAGTATTTT.